This T cell receptor (beta chain) was captured in a study of identical twins. Study-level findings and limits: Excess sharing between twins was weaker in beta out-of-frame sequences.

A universal primer site came from template switching; cDNA carried unique molecular identifiers. TCRdb re-called the 5' RACE reads through MiXCR, storing one row per CDR3 protein. The sample yields about 530,000 distinct CDR3 sequences, approximately 20% seen once. The sample holds a few counts of this clonotype. What it binds is not known. Every one of the donors was a healthy Caucasian. This sample also appeared in a second study, on yellow fever vaccine responses in identical twins. That investigation notes: Reportedly, twins showed a vaccine T cell response that looked partly convergent and partly personalized.

This receptor was identified in a woman aged 18-30 years in good health. Material: CD4+ T cells sorted from blood.

As DNA, the CDR3 is TGTGCCAGTAGTGCTAGCGGGAGTAGCCATGAGCAGTTCTTC. Its protein product is CASSASGSSHEQFF. The V gene is TRBV19, the J gene TRBJ2-1; 10 bases are shared with TRBD2. Germline V CDR1 and CDR2: LNHDA, SQIVND (reference sequence). The CDR3 is 14 residues long. J gave up 8 bases and V 5 bases, and 6 bases lay outside the gene matches.